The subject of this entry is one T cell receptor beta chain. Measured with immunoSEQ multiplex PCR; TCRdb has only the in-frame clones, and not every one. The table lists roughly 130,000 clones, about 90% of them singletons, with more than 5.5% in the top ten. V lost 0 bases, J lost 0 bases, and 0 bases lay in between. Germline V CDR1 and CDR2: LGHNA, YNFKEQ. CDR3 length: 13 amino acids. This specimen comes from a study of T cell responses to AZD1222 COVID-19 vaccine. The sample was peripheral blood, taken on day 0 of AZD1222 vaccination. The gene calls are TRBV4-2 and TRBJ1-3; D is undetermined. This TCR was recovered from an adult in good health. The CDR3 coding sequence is TGTGCCAGCAGCCAAGACTCTGGAAACACCATATATTTT. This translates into CASSQDSGNTIYF.